Below, 23 T cell receptor beta chains from the same sample are listed, as sequenced in a study of T cell repertoires in cytomegalovirus infection. For these receptors, no antigen is known. TCRdb ran MiXCR on the reads and lists one entry per CDR3 protein. The sample consists of approximately 990,000 distinct CDR3 sequences, more than 25% of them appearing once. Sequenced material: cultured CD8+ T cells from PBMCs, taken from culture after CMV antigen stimulation. These receptors all come from a human donor in good health (CMV status not recorded). Some clones in this sample may be carry-over from other donors' samples.

On this clonotype itself: Germline is not matched at one junction end, which may reflect a read error. The rearrangement links TRBV5-3 to TRBJ1-2; unclear D gene. TRBV5-3 qualifies as an ORF whose function is uncertain. The CDR3 runs 16 residues. The CDR3 nucleotides read TGTGCCAGCAGCTCGGCCGCGGAAATTAGCAACTATGGCTACACCTTC. Amino acid sequence: CASSSAAEISNYGYTF.

In its sample, this clonotype was seen a few times. The chain carries TRBV27 and TRBJ1-2; the match to TRBD1 covers 7 bases. The CDR3 sequence is 14 residues long. V lost 2 bases, J lost 2 bases, and 2 bases stayed unmatched. CDR1 and CDR2 (germline): MNHEY, SMNVEV (reference sequence). CDR3 DNA sequence: TGTGCCAGCAGTTTACAACAGGGGAACTATGGCTACACCTTC. This gives the protein CASSLQQGNYGYTF.

Worth noting for this clonotype: Possible read error: a much larger clone is one base away. This chain uses TRBV6-2 or TRBV6-3 with TRBJ2-5, with unresolved D. Germline CDR1 MNHEY, CDR2 SVGEGT. The germline V and J ends were trimmed by 6 bases and 2 bases, with 4 bases remaining between them. This CDR3 is built from 11 residues. CDR3: CASRHQETQYF. The CDR3 coding sequence is TGTGCCAGCAGGCATCAAGAGACCCAGTACTTC.

The chain joins TRBV6-6 to TRBJ2-7; TRBD1 aligns across 7 bases. This CDR3 spans 14 amino acids. J was trimmed by 3 bases and V by 4 bases; bases with no gene match: 6. CDR1 is MNHNY, CDR2 SVGAGI, per germline (reference sequence). This chain's CDR3 is CASSSSDRDYEQYV. The CDR3 nucleotides read TGTGCCAGCAGTTCCTCCGACAGGGACTACGAGCAGTACGTC.

The CDR3 here is CATALREAFF. DNA of the CDR3: TGTGCCACGGCCTTAAGGGAAGCTTTCTTT. The chain employs TRBV6-8 and TRBJ1-1, with no clear D. Trimming took 10 bases from V and 8 from J, leaving 11 bases between them. Germline CDR1 reads MNHGY; CDR2 reads SAAAGT. CDR3 length: 10 residues.

J is TRBJ2-7 and V is TRBV14, with D possibly being TRBD1 or TRBD2 (5 bases each). V was shortened by 3 bases and J by 2 bases, with 17 bases between the two germline ends. Germline assignment: CDR1 SGHDN and CDR2 FVKESK. This CDR3 is built from 16 residues. The chain's CDR3 is CASSQLRGGRPYEQYF. The CDR3 DNA is TGTGCCAGCAGCCAGCTGAGGGGTGGCCGACCCTACGAGCAGTACTTC.

The DNA of the CDR3 is TGTGCCAGCAGTTACGCGGACCCCACAGATACGCAGTATTTT. Protein product: CASSYADPTDTQYF. This sequence joins TRBV6-6 and TRBJ2-3, with no clear D. The germline gives CDR1 MNHNY, CDR2 SVGAGI (reference sequence). V was shortened by 2 bases and J by 2 bases, with 8 bases between the two germline ends. CDR3 length: 14 residues.

V is TRBV4-1 and J is TRBJ2-1, with 10 nucleotides matching TRBD1. The V and J ends lost 2 bases and 7 bases, in that order; junction bases with no gene match: 11. The length of the CDR3 is 17 residues. The germline V gene encodes CDR1 MGHRA and CDR2 YSYEKL. The CDR3 DNA reads TGCGCCAGCAGCCAAAGTCCGGCGGGACAGGGGAGGAATGAGCAGTTCTTC. This codes for CASSQSPAGQGRNEQFF.

The chain recombines TRBV6-5 with TRBJ1-1; the D gene is possibly TRBD1 (6 bases). The CDR3 extends over 15 amino acids. Germline V gives CDR1 MNHEY, CDR2 SVGAGI. The germline V and J ends were trimmed by 0 bases and 3 bases, with 11 bases remaining between them. CDR3 protein: CASSYSRGAYTEAFF. CDR3 DNA sequence: TGTGCCAGCAGTTACTCTCGGGGGGCCTACACTGAAGCTTTCTTT.

The J gene is TRBJ1-6, the V gene TRBV9; D perhaps matches TRBD1 (5 bases). Trimming left V 4 bases short and J 9 bases short, with 17 bases between. The CDR3 is 15 amino acids. Germline V gene lookup returns CDR1 SGDLS and CDR2 YYNGEE. CDR3 in DNA: TGTGCCAGCAGCCCCCCGGGGCAGGGAATTTCACCCCTCCACTTT. This sequence encodes CASSPPGQGISPLHF.

The genes are TRBV9 and TRBJ1-5; no clear D gene. The CDR3 loop spans 15 amino acids. From germline, CDR1 is SGDLS and CDR2 YYNGEE. Trimming stripped 0 bases from V and 2 bases from J, with 9 bases between. The CDR3 reads CASSVEDQGNQPQHF. The CDR3 region has the DNA TGTGCCAGCAGCGTAGAAGATCAGGGCAATCAGCCCCAGCATTTT.

This clonotype was found a few times. The rearrangement links TRBV2 to TRBJ2-3; 9 nucleotides align to TRBD1. Germline CDR1 SNHLY, CDR2 FYNNEI. J gave up 2 bases and V 2 bases, and 5 bases lay outside the gene matches. The CDR3 is made up of 16 amino acids. CDR3: CASSESQGAFTDTQYF. CDR3 nucleotides: TGTGCCAGCAGTGAATCACAGGGGGCATTCACAGATACGCAGTATTTT.

The chain links TRBV12-3 or TRBV12-4 to TRBJ1-5; maybe TRBD1 (6 bases). The CDR3 sequence is 14 residues long. The V end lost 4 bases, the J end lost 3 bases, and 10 bases lay between the germline ends. CDR3 sequence: CASSSEGDNQPQHF. CDR3 sequence (DNA): TGTGCCAGCAGTTCCGAGGGGGACAATCAGCCCCAGCATTTT.

This clonotype was recorded a few times. The chain uses TRBV28 and TRBJ1-5; D may be TRBD1 (5 bases). The CDR3 runs 16 residues. The V and J ends lost 5 bases and 0 bases respectively, with 14 bases between them. CDR1 and CDR2 (germline): MDHEN, SYDVKM. For the CDR3, the DNA is TGTGCCAGCAGTGACGGGACGGGTTATAGCAATCAGCCCCAGCATTTT. This encodes CASSDGTGYSNQPQHF.

The chain joins TRBV4-1 to TRBJ2-7; no definite D call. The CDR3 spans 14 residues. Germline CDR1 MGHRA, CDR2 YSYEKL. Deletions cut 1 base from V and 3 bases from J, with 10 bases between. The CDR3 bases are TGCGCCAGCAGCCAAGGGCTCGGATTCTACGAGCAGTACTTC. Translated: CASSQGLGFYEQYF.

This clonotype was seen ten or more times. The V gene is TRBV7-2, the J gene TRBJ2-5; 14 bases match TRBD2. CDR1 SGHTA and CDR2 FQGNSA come from the germline V gene. The CDR3 extends over 17 amino acids. Germline trimming cut 4 bases from V and 4 bases from J; bases unmatched to any gene: 8. The CDR3 DNA sequence: TGTGCCAGCAGCTCTCCGACTAGCGGGGGGGTCCGAGAGACCCAGTACTTC. Protein sequence: CASSSPTSGGVRETQYF. The variable domain in full, with the rest retrieved from reference TRBV7-2 and TRBJ2-5, is GAGVSQSPSNKVTEKGKDVELRCDPISGHTALYWYRQSLGQGLEFLIYFQGNSAPDKSGLPSDRFSAERTGGSVSTLTIQRTQQEDSAVYLCASSSPTSGGVRETQYFGPGTRLLVL.

The rearrangement joins TRBV11-3 to TRBJ2-2; D gene unclear. The V end lost 4 bases, the J end lost 7 bases, and 10 bases lay between the germline ends. Germline V gene lookup returns CDR1 SGHNT and CDR2 YENEEA. This CDR3 contains 13 residues. This chain's CDR3 is CASSYQGGGELFF. The CDR3 DNA reads as TGTGCCAGCAGCTATCAAGGTGGCGGGGAGCTGTTTTTT.

In this sample, this clonotype turned up a few times. V gene TRBV28 combines with J gene TRBJ2-1; TRBD2 matches 10 bases. The CDR3 extends over 17 amino acids. Germline CDR1 is MDHEN and CDR2 is SYDVKM. V dropped 6 bases and J dropped 8; count of bases not matched to a gene: 16. CDR3 loop: CASSSKIAGGTGDEQFF. The CDR3, as DNA: TGTGCCAGCAGCTCTAAAATAGCGGGGGGTACCGGGGATGAGCAGTTCTTC.

The chain carries TRBV7-9 and TRBJ2-6; unclear D gene. The CDR3 sequence is 20 residues long. Germline V gene lookup returns CDR1 SEHNR and CDR2 FQNEAQ (reference sequence). Trimming shortened V by 5 bases and J by 8 bases, and 31 bases separated the two germline ends. CDR3 nucleotides: TGTGCCAGCAGCCGAACTTACGGCTCAGGCTCTGAGTTTGTTACCAACGTCCTGACTTTC. It encodes CASSRTYGSGSEFVTNVLTF. Supplemented by reference TRBV7-9 and TRBJ2-6, the full variable domain reads DTGVSQNPRHKITKRGQNVTFRCDPISEHNRLYWYRQTLGQGPEFLTYFQNEAQLEKSRLLSDRFSAERPKGSFSTLEIQRTEQGDSAMYLCASSRTYGSGSEFVTNVLTFGAGSRLTVL.

The J gene is TRBJ2-1, the V gene TRBV15; 7 nucleotides agree with TRBD2. The CDR3 is 18 residues long. Germline V gives CDR1 LNHNV, CDR2 YYDKDF (reference sequence). V was pared by 0 bases and J by 0 bases, with 8 bases of the junction left unmatched. CDR3 sequence (DNA): TGTGCCACCAGCAGAGATCGACTAGCTCGATCCTCCTACAATGAGCAGTTCTTC. Its protein is CATSRDRLARSSYNEQFF. Supplemented by reference TRBV15 and TRBJ2-1, the full variable domain reads DAMVIQNPRYQVTQFGKPVTLSCSQTLNHNVMYWYQQKSSQAPKLLFHYYDKDFNNEADTPDNFQSRRPNTSFCFLDIRSPGLGDTAMYLCATSRDRLARSSYNEQFFGPGTRLTVL.

This clonotype was found once. An end of the junction differs from the germline gene, which may be a read error. The CDR3 loop reads CVSSQGLGNSPLHF. The CDR3 DNA follows: TGTGTCAGCAGCCAGGGTCTAGGGAATTCACCCCTCCACTTT. The chain recombines TRBV7-2 with TRBJ1-6; the D gene is possibly TRBD1 (5 bases). The CDR3 sequence is 14 residues long. Per germline, CDR1 SGHTA and CDR2 FQGNSA.

This clonotype was picked up a small number of times. The chain recombines TRBV6-2 or TRBV6-3 with TRBJ2-1, with D uncertain. Germline V gene lookup returns CDR1 MNHEY and CDR2 SVGEGT. The CDR3 is 19 amino acids. V lost 2 bases, J lost 8 bases, and 28 bases lay in between. The CDR3 DNA sequence: TGTGCCAGCAGTTACGGGTTGACCGGTTCTCTAGGAGTCGATGATGAGCAGTTCTTC. It codes for CASSYGLTGSLGVDDEQFF.

This clonotype was found a few times. The V gene is TRBV6-2 or TRBV6-3, the J gene TRBJ1-2, with 7 bases aligning to TRBD1. V lost 7 bases to trimming and J lost 4 bases; unmatched junction nucleotides: 3. The CDR3 contains 12 residues. Germline CDR1 and CDR2: MNHEY and SVGEGT. The CDR3 loop is CASNPGGYGYTF. CDR3 DNA: TGTGCCAGCAATCCAGGGGGCTATGGCTACACCTTC.